The 14 T cell receptor beta chains listed next were all sequenced from one sample in a study of T cell repertoires in cytomegalovirus infection. TCRdb redid the calling of the reads with MiXCR, one entry per CDR3 protein. Here the sample spans 85,000 to 120,000 distinct CDR3 sequences, 16% being singletons. The material sequenced was PBMCs. Receptors were obtained from a human donor in good health (CMV status not recorded). Some clones in this sample may be carry-over from other donors' samples.

On this clonotype itself: A much more abundant neighbour one base away suggests this may be a read error. This chain connects TRBV5-1 to TRBJ2-1; D not resolved. Germline CDR1 is SGHRS and CDR2 is YFSETQ. The CDR3 sequence is 15 residues long. V was trimmed by 1 base and J by 4 bases, leaving 12 bases between them. CDR3 sequence: CASSLQENHYNEQFF. The DNA for the CDR3 is TGCGCCAGCAGCTTGCAGGAAAATCATTACAATGAGCAGTTCTTC.

In this sample, this clonotype turned up many times. J is TRBJ2-3 and V is TRBV7-2; D may correspond to TRBD1 or TRBD2 (5 bases each). CDR1 is SGHTA, CDR2 FQGNSA, per germline. This CDR3 has 14 amino acids. Trimming shortened V by 3 bases and J by 6 bases, and 13 bases separated the two germline ends. The CDR3 region is CASSFGTLYDTQYF. In nucleotides, the CDR3 is TGTGCCAGCAGCTTCGGGACCTTATACGATACGCAGTATTTT.

The table lists this clonotype with many counts. J is TRBJ2-7 and V is TRBV11-2, with TRBD1 matching 7 bases. V lost 3 bases to trimming and J lost 0 bases; unmatched junction nucleotides: 5. CDR3 length: 15 residues. Germline CDR1 SGHAT, CDR2 FQNNGV. CDR3 sequence: CASSLGQTTSYEQYF. Here the CDR3 DNA reads TGTGCCAGCAGCTTGGGACAGACAACCTCCTACGAGCAGTACTTC.

This clonotype was seen more than once but under ten times. The chain uses TRBV5-1 and TRBJ1-1, with 11 bases matching TRBD1. Germline V CDR1 and CDR2: SGHRS, YFSETQ. The junction had 3 bases not matched to a gene; V was cut back by 4 bases and J by 1 base. The CDR3 length is 15 residues. The CDR3 DNA is TGCGCCAGCAGCCCTGGACAGGGGGCGAACACTGAAGCTTTCTTT. It specifies CASSPGQGANTEAFF.

At least ten counts were recorded for this clonotype. The chain employs TRBV7-2 and TRBJ2-5, with D perhaps matching TRBD1 (5 bases). The V end lost 2 bases, the J end lost 1 base, and 8 bases lay between the germline ends. There are 14 residues in the CDR3. The germline V gene has CDR1 SGHTA and CDR2 FQGNSA. As DNA, the CDR3 is TGTGCCAGCAGCTTAAGACAGAGCCAAGAGACCCAGTACTTC. This encodes CASSLRQSQETQYF.

This clonotype was observed at least ten times. The chain is built from TRBV28 and TRBJ1-5, with TRBD1 as a possible D gene (5 bases). There are 14 residues in the CDR3. CDR1 MDHEN and CDR2 SYDVKM come from the germline V gene. Trimming took 3 bases from V and 4 from J, leaving 10 bases between them. CDR3 DNA sequence: TGTGCCAGCAGTTTTATTTGGGGGAATCAGCCCCAGCATTTT. This encodes CASSFIWGNQPQHF. Supplemented by reference TRBV28 and TRBJ1-5, the full variable domain reads DVKVTQSSRYLVKRTGEKVFLECVQDMDHENMFWYRQDPGLGLRLIYFSYDVKMKEKGDIPEGYSVSREKKERFSLILESASTNQTSMYLCASSFIWGNQPQHFGDGTRLSIL.

V and J are TRBV5-5 and TRBJ1-1; weak D call: TRBD1 (5 bases). Germline V gives CDR1 SGHKS, CDR2 YYEKEE (reference sequence). Deletions cut 0 bases from V and 6 bases from J, with 15 bases between. The CDR3 consists of 15 residues. The CDR3 coding sequence is TGTGCCAGCAGCTTGGACAGGCCCCCGGGGTCTGAAGCTTTCTTT. Translated, it gives CASSLDRPPGSEAFF. Variable domain in full (rest from reference TRBV5-5 and TRBJ1-1): DAGVTQSPTHLIKTRGQQVTLRCSPISGHKSVSWYQQVLGQGPQFIFQYYEKEERGRGNFPDRFSARQFPNYSSELNVNALLLGDSALYLCASSLDRPPGSEAFFGQGTRLTVV.

This clonotype has at least ten counts. Here the CDR3 DNA reads TGTGCCAGCAGCCAAGCCCGGACAGCCGAAGCTTTCTTT. Protein product: CASSQARTAEAFF. The rearrangement links TRBV4-2 to TRBJ1-1, with a weak D call TRBD1 (6 bases). Trimming removed 1 base from V and 8 bases from J, with 11 bases in between. CDR1 is LGHNA, CDR2 YNFKEQ, per germline. The CDR3 contains 13 residues.

This clonotype was recorded many times. The chain combines TRBV12-3 or TRBV12-4 with TRBJ2-7; 7 bases are shared with TRBD1. There are 15 residues in the CDR3. The V gene end was trimmed by 5 bases and the J gene end by 2 bases; junction bases not matched to a gene: 9. CDR3 region: CASSPRQGLTYEQYF. The CDR3 DNA reads TGTGCCAGCAGTCCCCGACAGGGATTAACCTACGAGCAGTACTTC.

In its sample, this clonotype was seen a few times. V usage is TRBV11-2 and J usage is TRBJ1-1, with TRBD1 as a possible D gene (6 bases). Looked up from germline, CDR1 is SGHAT and CDR2 is FQNNGV. The CDR3 runs 16 residues. V dropped 5 bases and J dropped 1 base, with 17 bases sitting between them. The CDR3 region has the DNA TGTGCCAGCAGCCCCGGGAGGGGGGAGTGGAACACTGAAGCTTTCTTT. Translating gives CASSPGRGEWNTEAFF. Together with reference TRBV11-2 and TRBJ1-1, the CDR3 gives the full variable domain: EAGVAQSPRYKIIEKRQSVAFWCNPISGHATLYWYQQILGQGPKLLIQFQNNGVVDDSQLPKDRFSAERLKGVDSTLKIQPAKLEDSAVYLCASSPGRGEWNTEAFFGQGTRLTVV.

This clonotype was seen only a few times. The V and J genes are TRBV5-4 and TRBJ2-1, with 11 bases fitting TRBD1. The germline gives CDR1 SGHNT, CDR2 YYREEE (reference sequence). After removal of 1 base from V and 8 bases from J, the junction contained 2 bases not matched to a gene. This CDR3 is built from 14 residues. Written as DNA, the CDR3 is TGTGCCAGCAGCTTGACGGACAGGGGGCATGAGCAGTTCTTC. It translates to CASSLTDRGHEQFF. Based on the CDR3 plus reference TRBV5-4 and TRBJ2-1, the full variable domain is ETGVTQSPTHLIKTRGQQVTLRCSSQSGHNTVSWYQQALGQGPQFIFQYYREEENGRGNFPPRFSGLQFPNYSSELNVNALELDDSALYLCASSLTDRGHEQFFGPGTRLTVL.

This clonotype was detected many times. The chain carries TRBV6-6 and TRBJ2-5, with D perhaps assigned TRBD1 or TRBD2 (6 bases each). This CDR3 is built from 14 residues. From germline, CDR1 is MNHNY and CDR2 SVGAGI (reference sequence). V was clipped by 5 bases and J by 5 bases, with 15 bases between them. The chain's CDR3 is CASSRPGAYETQYF. The CDR3 nucleotides are TGTGCCAGCAGTCGGCCGGGGGCGTACGAGACCCAGTACTTC.

This clonotype appeared many times. The chain employs TRBV14 and TRBJ2-7; D is unclear. V lost 4 bases and J lost 0, with 13 bases in between. The germline CDR1 and CDR2 sequences are SGHDN and FVKESK. The length of the CDR3 is 15 residues. The CDR3 region is CASSPVGASSYEQYF. The CDR3 region has the DNA TGTGCCAGCAGCCCCGTCGGAGCGTCCTCCTACGAGCAGTACTTC.

This clonotype was seen many times. This chain links TRBV7-2 with TRBJ2-5; 10 bases agree with TRBD2. J gave up 1 base and V 5 bases, and 16 bases lay outside the gene matches. CDR3 length: 19 amino acids. The V gene's germline CDR1 is SGHTA and CDR2 FQGNSA. CDR3 amino acids: CASSPPPSGGYRSQETQYF. DNA of the CDR3: TGTGCCAGCAGCCCCCCCCCTAGCGGGGGCTACCGAAGCCAAGAGACCCAGTACTTC.